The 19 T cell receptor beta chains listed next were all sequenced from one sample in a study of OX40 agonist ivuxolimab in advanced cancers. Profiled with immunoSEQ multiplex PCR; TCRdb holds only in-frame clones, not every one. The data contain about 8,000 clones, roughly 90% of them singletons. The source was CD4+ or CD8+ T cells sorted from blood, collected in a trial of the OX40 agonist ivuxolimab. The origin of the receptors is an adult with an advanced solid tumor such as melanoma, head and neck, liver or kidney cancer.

For the CDR3, the DNA is TGTGCCAGCAGCTCGGGACTAGCGGTGAACACCGGGGAGCTGTTTTTT. As protein: CASSSGLAVNTGELFF. The V and J genes are TRBV14 and TRBJ2-2; 11 bases match TRBD2. The V segment lost 5 bases and the J segment 1 base; nucleotides outside the gene matches: 3. The CDR3 runs to 16 residues. The germline V gene encodes CDR1 SGHDN and CDR2 FVKESK.

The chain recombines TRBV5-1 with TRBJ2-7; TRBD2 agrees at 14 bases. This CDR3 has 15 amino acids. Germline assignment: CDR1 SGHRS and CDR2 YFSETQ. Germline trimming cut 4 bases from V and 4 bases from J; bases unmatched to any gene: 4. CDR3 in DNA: TGCGCCAGCAGCAAAGGGACTAGCGGGAGTTACGAGCAGTACTTC. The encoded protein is CASSKGTSGSYEQYF.

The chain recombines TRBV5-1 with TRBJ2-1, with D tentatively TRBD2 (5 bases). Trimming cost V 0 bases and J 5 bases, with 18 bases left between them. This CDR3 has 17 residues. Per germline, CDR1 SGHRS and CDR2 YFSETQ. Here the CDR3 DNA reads TGCGCCAGCAGCTTGGGTCCAGGCCGGGATCCTAACAATGAGCAGTTCTTC. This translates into CASSLGPGRDPNNEQFF.

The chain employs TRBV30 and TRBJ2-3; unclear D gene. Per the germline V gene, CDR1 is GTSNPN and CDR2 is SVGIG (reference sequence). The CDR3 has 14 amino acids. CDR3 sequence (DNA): TGTGCATTTGAACCCCCACCCGCAGCGGATACGCAGTATTTT. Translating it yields CAFEPPPAADTQYF.

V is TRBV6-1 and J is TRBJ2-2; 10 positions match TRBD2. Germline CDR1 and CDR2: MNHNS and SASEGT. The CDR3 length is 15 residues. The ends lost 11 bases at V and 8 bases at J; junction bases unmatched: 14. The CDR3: CAYSYRTSGFGELFF. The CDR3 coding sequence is TGTGCCTACTCATACCGGACTAGCGGCTTTGGGGAGCTGTTTTTT.

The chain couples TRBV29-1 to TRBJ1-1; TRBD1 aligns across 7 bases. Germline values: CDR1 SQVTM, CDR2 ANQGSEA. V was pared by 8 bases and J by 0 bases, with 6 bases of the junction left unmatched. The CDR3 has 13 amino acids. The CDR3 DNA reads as TGCAGCCTAAGGGGGCAGGTGAACACTGAAGCTTTCTTT. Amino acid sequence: CSLRGQVNTEAFF.

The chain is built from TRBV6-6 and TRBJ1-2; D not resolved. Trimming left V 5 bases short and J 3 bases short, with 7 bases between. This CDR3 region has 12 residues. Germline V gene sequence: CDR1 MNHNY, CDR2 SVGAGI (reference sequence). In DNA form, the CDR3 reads TGTGCCAGCAGTAGGACGGACTATGGCTACACCTTC. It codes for CASSRTDYGYTF.

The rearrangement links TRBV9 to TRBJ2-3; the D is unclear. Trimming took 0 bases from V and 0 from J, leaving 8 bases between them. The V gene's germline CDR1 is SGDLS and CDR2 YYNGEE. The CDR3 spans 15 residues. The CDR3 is CASSVDALSTDTQYF. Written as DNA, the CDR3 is TGTGCCAGCAGCGTAGACGCTTTAAGCACAGATACGCAGTATTTT.

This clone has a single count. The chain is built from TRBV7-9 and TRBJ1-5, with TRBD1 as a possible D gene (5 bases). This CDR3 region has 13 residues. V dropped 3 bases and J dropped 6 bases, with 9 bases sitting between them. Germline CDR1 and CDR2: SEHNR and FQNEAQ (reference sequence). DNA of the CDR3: TGTGCCAGCAGCTTTGGGGGAAGTCAGCCCCAGCATTTT. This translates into CASSFGGSQPQHF.

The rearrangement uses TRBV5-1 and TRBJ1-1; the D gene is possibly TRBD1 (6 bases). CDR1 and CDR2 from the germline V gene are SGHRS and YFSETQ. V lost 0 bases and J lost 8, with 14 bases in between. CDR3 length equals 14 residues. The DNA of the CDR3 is TGCGCCAGCAGCTTGGAGGACAGCCTAAGGGAAGCTTTCTTT. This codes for CASSLEDSLREAFF.

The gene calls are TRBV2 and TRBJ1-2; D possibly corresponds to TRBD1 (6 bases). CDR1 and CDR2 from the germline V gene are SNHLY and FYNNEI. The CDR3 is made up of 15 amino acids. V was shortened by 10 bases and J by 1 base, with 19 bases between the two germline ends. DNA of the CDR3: TGTGCCACAAGCAAGGAAGGGGGTAATAACTATGGCTACACCTTC. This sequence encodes CATSKEGGNNYGYTF.

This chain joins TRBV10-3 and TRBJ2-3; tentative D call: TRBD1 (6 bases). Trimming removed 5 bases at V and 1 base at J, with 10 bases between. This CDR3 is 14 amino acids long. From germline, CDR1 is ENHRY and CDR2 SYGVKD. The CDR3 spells CAISYRDGTDTQYF. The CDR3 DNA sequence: TGTGCCATCAGTTACAGGGATGGCACAGATACGCAGTATTTT.

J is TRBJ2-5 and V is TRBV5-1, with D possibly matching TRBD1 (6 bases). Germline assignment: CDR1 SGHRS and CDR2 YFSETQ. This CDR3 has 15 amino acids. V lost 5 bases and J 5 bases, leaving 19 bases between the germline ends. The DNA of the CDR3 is TGCGCCAGCAGGTCCCTCCCAGGGGTGGAGGAGACCCAGTACTTC. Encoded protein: CASRSLPGVEETQYF.

CDR3 amino acids: CASSLGIGDGADTQYF. As DNA, the CDR3 is TGCGCCAGCAGCTTGGGAATCGGAGACGGGGCAGATACGCAGTATTTT. The chain recombines TRBV5-1 with TRBJ2-3, with D tentatively TRBD2 (5 bases). Germline lookup yields CDR1 SGHRS and CDR2 YFSETQ. The CDR3 runs 16 residues. The V and J ends lost 0 bases and 4 bases respectively, with 15 bases between them.

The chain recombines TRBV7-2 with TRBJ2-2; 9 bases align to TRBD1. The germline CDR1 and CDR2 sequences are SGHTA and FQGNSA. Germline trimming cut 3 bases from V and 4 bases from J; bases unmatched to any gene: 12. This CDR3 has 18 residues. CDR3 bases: TGTGCCAGCAGCTTCTTCGCTCCGGGACAGGGCCTCACCGGGGAGCTGTTTTTT. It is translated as CASSFFAPGQGLTGELFF. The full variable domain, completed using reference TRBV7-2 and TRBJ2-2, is GAGVSQSPSNKVTEKGKDVELRCDPISGHTALYWYRQSLGQGLEFLIYFQGNSAPDKSGLPSDRFSAERTGGSVSTLTIQRTQQEDSAVYLCASSFFAPGQGLTGELFFGEGSRLTVL.

The CDR3 spells CASSLGGQMNTEAFF. The CDR3 DNA reads TGTGCCAGCAGCTTGGGTGGACAGATGAACACTGAAGCTTTCTTT. The chain couples TRBV5-4 to TRBJ1-1, with D perhaps matching TRBD1 (6 bases). There are 15 residues in the CDR3. Germline V lookup: CDR1 SGHNT, CDR2 YYREEE (reference sequence). Trimming removed 0 bases from V and 0 bases from J, with 9 bases in between.

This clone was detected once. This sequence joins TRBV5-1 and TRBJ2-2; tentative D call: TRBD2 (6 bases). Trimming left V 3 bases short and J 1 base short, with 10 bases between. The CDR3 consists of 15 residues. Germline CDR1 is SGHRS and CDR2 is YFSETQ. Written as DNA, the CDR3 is TGCGCCAGCAGCTACTATAGCGGGAACACCGGGGAGCTGTTTTTT. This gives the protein CASSYYSGNTGELFF.

The CDR3 spells CASSPLGTGITYEQYV. The DNA for the CDR3 is TGTGCCAGCAGTCCTCTAGGGACAGGGATAACCTACGAGCAGTACGTC. V and J are TRBV27 and TRBJ2-7; TRBD1 matches at 9 bases. Germline V gene data show CDR1 as MNHEY and CDR2 as SMNVEV (reference sequence). V dropped 5 bases and J dropped 2; count of bases not matched to a gene: 10. CDR3 length: 16 residues.

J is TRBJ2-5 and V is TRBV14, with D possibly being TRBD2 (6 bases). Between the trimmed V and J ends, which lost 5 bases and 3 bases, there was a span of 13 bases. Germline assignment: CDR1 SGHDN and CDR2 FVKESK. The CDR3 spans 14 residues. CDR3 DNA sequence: TGTGCCAGCAGCGCGGTGTGGGGGGAAGAGACCCAGTACTTC. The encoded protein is CASSAVWGEETQYF. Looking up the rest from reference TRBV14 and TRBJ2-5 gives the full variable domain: EAGVTQFPSHSVIEKGQTVTLRCDPISGHDNLYWYRRVMGKEIKFLLHFVKESKQDESGMPNNRFLAERTGGTYSTLKVQPAELEDSGVYFCASSAVWGEETQYFGPGTRLLVL.